The clone carrying this T cell receptor beta chain was picked up many times. Its antigen remains unknown. The CDR3 runs to 10 residues. The V end lost 6 bases, the J end lost 5 bases, and 1 base lay between the germline ends. This entry comes from a study of response to subunit inactivated influenza vaccine. Study results and caveats: Seasonal influenza vaccination, on each occasion, was suggested by the authors to recruit few new T cells.

MiXCR was run by TCRdb on the RT-PCR reads, yielding one entry per CDR3 protein. The sample has around 530,000 distinct CDR3 sequences, approximately 15% seen once. The clonotype originates from a man between 50 and 70 years old who received an inactivated influenza vaccine. The chain carries TRBV23-1 and TRBJ2-2; D gene unclear. TRBV23-1 is an open reading frame, and its role is uncertain. The sample consisted of CD4+ T cells sorted from PBMCs, taken less than 25 months after vaccination. This chain's CDR3 is CASRTGELFF. DNA of the CDR3: TGCGCCAGCAGAACCGGGGAGCTGTTTTTT.